A selection of T cell receptor beta chains follows, all from one sample in a study of cytomegalovirus exposure and HLA in healthy donors. TCRdb keeps only in-frame clones here, not all; method: immunoSEQ multiplex PCR. Altogether some 130,000 clones are present, 79% being singletons, with the ten largest covering roughly 2%. Sequencing was carried out using PBMCs. These receptors were taken from a man in his late teens or twenties in good health and CMV-seronegative. The conserved cysteine and the conserved F or W are not part of the CDR3 here.

v_gene	j_gene	CDR3aa
TRBV21-1	TRBJ1-5	ASSPEGDRWNSNQPQH
TRBV4-1	TRBJ2-7	ASSLNSGTRFYEQY
TRBV7-3	TRBJ1-1	ASSLMPGGNTEAF
TRBV7-8	TRBJ1-5	ASSLADSPNQPQH
TRBV5-4	TRBJ2-3	ASSLFSGTSGGDTQY
TRBV29-1	TRBJ2-1	SVVDGRASGEQF
TRBV5-6	TRBJ1-5	ASSLLARGNQPQH
TRBV4-3	TRBJ2-2	ASSQDTGANTGELF
TRBV15	TRBJ2-2	ATSNLRTGVGTNTGELF
TRBV28	TRBJ2-7	ASSFGTELSYEQY
TRBV6-1	TRBJ1-6	ASTLPGQRNSPLH
TRBV11-2	TRBJ1-2	ASSRPGWIGGYT
TRBV10-3	TRBJ2-1	AIAGGLHNEQF
TRBV5-1	TRBJ1-2	ASSRGDNSYGYT
TRBV11-1	TRBJ2-2	ASSDVDRGFTGELF
TRBV7-2	TRBJ2-3	ASSLALAGRIYTQY
TRBV7-9	TRBJ2-2	ASRQQATGELF
TRBV5-1	TRBJ1-2	ASSLGAGQGASYT
TRBV13	TRBJ2-3	ASSLGGVESDTQY
TRBV7-8	TRBJ2-3	ASSFGTSGGLTDTQY
TRBV28	TRBJ2-7	ASTPPGDPQGNEQY
TRBV5-1	TRBJ2-1	ASSDRVLALSSYNEQF
TRBV7-3	TRBJ2-2	ASSSTRLAGESGELF
TRBV28	TRBJ2-3	ASSLWREVGDTQY
TRBV30	TRBJ2-5	AWSVWGGETQY
TRBV30	TRBJ2-7	AWSPGLSGTYEQY
TRBV18	TRBJ2-3	ASSRGTSTDTQY
TRBV2	TRBJ1-5	ASSGTGVDQPQH
TRBV6-5	TRBJ2-4	ASSPREYKNIQY
TRBV5-1	TRBJ2-3	ASSSTSGLSTDTQY
TRBV15	TRBJ1-2	ATSRVGDRDGYT
TRBV7-9	TRBJ2-3	ASGESGLFTDTQY
TRBV28	TRBJ2-1	ASSLNPGTSGVIYNEQF
TRBV7-2	TRBJ2-3	ASSRDSSTDTQY
TRBV11-2	TRBJ2-7	ASSLVGGQGYEQY
TRBV25-1	TRBJ1-3	ASSRTGLSGNTIY
TRBV6-1	TRBJ2-3	ASVMRLNTDTQY
TRBV10-2	TRBJ1-2	ASSDPHTAYGYT
TRBV9	.	ASSLDTPGGTQY
TRBV19	TRBJ1-5	ASSIGDRGRHQSQH
TRBV12-2	TRBJ2-7	ASRTIPQQGDEQY
TRBV2	TRBJ1-4	ASSDRGNEKLF
TRBV7-9	TRBJ1-1	ASQTQGSSTEAF
TRBV6-1	TRBJ1-1	ASSHVTGSGTEAF